The T cell receptor (beta chain) under discussion was sequenced for a study of T cells in Graves' hyperthyroidism and ophthalmopathy. RNA transcripts provided the source from which TCR beta CDR3 regions were amplified. Primed by the HTBI set, a first-round RT-PCR was run on the TCR CDR3. TCRdb re-analysed the multiplex PCR reads in MiXCR, keeping a single row per CDR3 protein. The data contain about 580,000 distinct CDR3 sequences, more than 45% of them singletons. Trimming left V 5 bases short and J 7 bases short, with 23 bases between. The CDR3 consists of 16 residues. Germline CDR1 reads SGHVS; CDR2 reads FNYEAQ.

The sequenced material came from peripheral blood or thyroid tissue (not recorded which). The sequence was collected from a woman between 18 and 30 years old with Graves' hyperthyroidism. This rearrangement joins TRBV7-6 to TRBJ2-5; TRBD1 might be the D (6 bases). The CDR3 region has the DNA TGTGCCAGCAGCACTGTCTCGGGACAAAGCCCCAGGACCCAGTACTTC. Encoded protein: CASSTVSGQSPRTQYF.